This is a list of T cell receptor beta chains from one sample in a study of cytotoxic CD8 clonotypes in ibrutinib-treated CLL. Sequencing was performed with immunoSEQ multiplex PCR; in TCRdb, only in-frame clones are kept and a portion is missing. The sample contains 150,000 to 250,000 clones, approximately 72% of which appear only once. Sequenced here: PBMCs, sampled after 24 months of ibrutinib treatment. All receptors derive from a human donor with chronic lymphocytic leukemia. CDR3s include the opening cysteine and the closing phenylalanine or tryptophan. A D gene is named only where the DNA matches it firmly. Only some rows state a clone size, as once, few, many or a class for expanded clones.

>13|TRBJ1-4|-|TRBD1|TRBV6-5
TGTGCCAGCAGTTACGACAGGGCGGGAAAACTGTTTTTT
CASSYDRAGKLFF
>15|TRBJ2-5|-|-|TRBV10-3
TGTGCCATCAGCGATCCCAGGGGACCTTGGGAGACCCAGTACTTC
CAISDPRGPWETQYF
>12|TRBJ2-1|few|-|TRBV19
TGTGCCAGTAGTATGTTAGGTGTGGAGCAGTTCTTC
CASSMLGVEQFF
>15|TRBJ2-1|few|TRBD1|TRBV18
TGTGCCAGCTCCCTGGGACAGGGGGCGGAAAATGAGCAGTTCTTC
CASSLGQGAENEQFF
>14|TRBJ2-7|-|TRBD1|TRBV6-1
TGTGCCAGCACGTCAAGGGGGCGCGTTGACGAGCAGTACTTC
CASTSRGRVDEQYF
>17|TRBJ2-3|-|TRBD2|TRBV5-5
TGTGCCAGCAGCCTCGGGACTAGCGGGCCTAGCACAGATACGCAGTATTTT
CASSLGTSGPSTDTQYF
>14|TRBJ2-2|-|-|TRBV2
TGTGCCAGTGACGGGACAAGAAACACCGGGGAGCTGTTTTTT
CASDGTRNTGELFF
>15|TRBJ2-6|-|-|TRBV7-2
TGTGCCAGCAGCATAGACGGGGGTGGGGCCAACGTCCTGACTTTC
CASSIDGGGANVLTF
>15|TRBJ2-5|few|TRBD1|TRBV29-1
TGCAGCGTATTGGCGGGACAGGGGGCGGGTGAGACCCAGTACTTC
CSVLAGQGAGETQYF
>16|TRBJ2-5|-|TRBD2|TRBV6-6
TGTGCCAGCAGTAGAATTTGGGGGGAGGGCCAAGAGACCCAGTACTTC
CASSRIWGEGQETQYF
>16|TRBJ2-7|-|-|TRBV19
TGTGCCAGTAGTGCCGGGGGGTCAAGGGGGCAGTACGAGCAGTACTTC
CASSAGGSRGQYEQYF
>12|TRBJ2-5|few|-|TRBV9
TGTGCCAGCAGCGTAGGTCGAGAGACCCAGTACTTC
CASSVGRETQYF
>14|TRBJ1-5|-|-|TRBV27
TGTGCCAGCAGCACAGCCCAGGGTTATCAGCCCCAGCATTTT
CASSTAQGYQPQHF
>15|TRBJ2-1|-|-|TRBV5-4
TGTGCCAGCAGCTTGGTCGGCAGCGAGGCGAATGAGCAGTTCTTC
CASSLVGSEANEQFF
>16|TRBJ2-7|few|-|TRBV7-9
TGTGCCAGCAGCTTAGCGGCCGCCCGGGGCTCCTACGAGCAGTACTTC
CASSLAAARGSYEQYF
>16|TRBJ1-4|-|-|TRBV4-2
TGTGCCAGCAGCCAAGATAAACAGGGCGTTTATGAAAAACTGTTTTTT
CASSQDKQGVYEKLFF
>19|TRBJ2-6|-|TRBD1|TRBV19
TGTGCCAGTAGTATAGAGTTTTCACAGGGGGATTCTGGGGCCAACGTCCTGACTTTC
CASSIEFSQGDSGANVLTF
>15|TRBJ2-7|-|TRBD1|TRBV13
TGTGCCAGCAGCTTATGGGGACAGGGGGCATACGAGCAGTACTTC
CASSLWGQGAYEQYF
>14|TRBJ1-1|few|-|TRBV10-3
TGTGCCATCAGTGTCAACGGGCAGCGCACTGAAGCTTTCTTT
CAISVNGQRTEAFF
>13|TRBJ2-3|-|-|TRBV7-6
TGTGCCAGCAGCCGAATGGGGGTAGATACGCAGTATTTT
CASSRMGVDTQYF
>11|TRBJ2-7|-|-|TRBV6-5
TGTGCCAGCAGCCGTGGACCGTGGAACTACTTC
CASSRGPWNYF
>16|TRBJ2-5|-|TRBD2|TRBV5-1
TGCGCCAGCAGCTCTGACCCTAGCGGGAGTGGAGAGACCCAGTACTTC
CASSSDPSGSGETQYF
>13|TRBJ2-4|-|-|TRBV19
TGTGCCAGTAGGGTAGGGGCGGGGAACATTCAGTACTTC
CASRVGAGNIQYF
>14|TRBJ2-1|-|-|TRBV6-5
TGTGCCAGCAGCAGGACAGTCCAATTGGATGAGCAGTTCTTC
CASSRTVQLDEQFF
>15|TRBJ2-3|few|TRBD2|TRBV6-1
TGTGCCAGCGGGGGAGCGGGAGGAAGCACAGATACGCAGTATTTT
CASGGAGGSTDTQYF
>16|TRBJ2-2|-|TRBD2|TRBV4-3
TGCGCCAGCAGCAAAACTAGCGGGAGGGTAACCGGGGAGCTGTTTTTT
CASSKTSGRVTGELFF
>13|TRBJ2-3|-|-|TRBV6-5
TGTGCCAGCAGGAGGAGCGCCCTGAATACGCAGTATTTT
CASRRSALNTQYF
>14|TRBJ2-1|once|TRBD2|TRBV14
TGTGCCAGCAGCCCAAAAACGGGAGGGGGTATGCAGTTCTTC
CASSPKTGGGMQFF
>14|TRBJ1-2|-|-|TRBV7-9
TGTGCCAGCAGCGTCGTTAGACCGGGGGATGGCTACACCTTC
CASSVVRPGDGYTF
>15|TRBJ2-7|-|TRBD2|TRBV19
TGTGCCAGTAGTGAATCCGGGACTAGGGACTACGAGCAGTACTTC
CASSESGTRDYEQYF
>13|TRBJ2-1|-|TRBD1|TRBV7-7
TGTGCCAGCAGTACGGACAGGTACAATGAGCAGTTCTTC
CASSTDRYNEQFF
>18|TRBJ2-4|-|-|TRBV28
TGTGCCAGCAGCCTCGCACCGGGACCCGCGCGGTATTGGCACATTCAGTACTTC
CASSLAPGPARYWHIQYF